This T cell receptor (beta chain) was identified in a study of blood T cell repertoires in COVID-19. The overall study: The United States, Italy and Spain supplied acute and convalescent COVID-19 samples. PBMCs, B-cell-depleted T cells, or T cells provided the cDNA or gDNA that made up the material.

The method was immunoSEQ multiplex PCR; TCRdb's version includes in-frame clones alone and lacks a portion of them. The table shows approximately 140,000 clones, with around 80% occurring only once. The CDR3 covers 13 residues. Trimming stripped 4 bases from V and 1 base from J, with 9 bases between. Germline V CDR1 and CDR2: SGHDT, YYEEEE. The gene calls are TRBV5-6 and TRBJ2-7; D may be TRBD2 (6 bases). Sequenced sample: peripheral blood. The TCR was taken from a human donor in a cohort sampled during active COVID-19. The CDR3 DNA reads as TGTGCCAGCAGCAATGCGGGGTCCTACGAGCAGTACTTC. It codes for CASSNAGSYEQYF.